This T cell receptor (beta chain) stems from a study of T cells in Graves' hyperthyroidism and ophthalmopathy. Study-level information: Peripheral blood sampling occurred at initial diagnosis, before any treatment.

Per the germline V gene, CDR1 is SQVTM and CDR2 is ANQGSEA. The ends were cut back, 5 bases at V and 1 base at J, with 10 bases in the middle. The CDR3 is 13 residues long. This clonotype was counted many times. The antigen remains unidentified. Researchers amplified the TCR beta CDR3 regions from RNA transcripts. The primer set for the first-round RT-PCR of the TCR CDR3 was HTBI. MiXCR, applied by TCRdb to the multiplex PCR reads, yields one record per CDR3 protein. The data hold more than 350,000 distinct CDR3 sequences, with nearly 15% observed a single time. Study findings and constraints: The model foresaw ophthalmopathy a median around 6.4 months prior to onset. Blood also held most thyroid clonotypes expanded beyond 0.001.

Clinical Activity Scores of at least 3, NOSPECS grades of at least 4 and durations under 3 months characterized ophthalmopathy patients. The sample taken for sequencing was blood. The receptor's source is a woman aged 55-70 years with Graves' ophthalmopathy. The rearrangement joins TRBV29-1 to TRBJ2-3; D might be TRBD2 (6 bases). CDR3 loop: CSVSGSGTDTQYF. The DNA of the CDR3 is TGCAGCGTTTCCGGGAGCGGCACAGATACGCAGTATTTT.